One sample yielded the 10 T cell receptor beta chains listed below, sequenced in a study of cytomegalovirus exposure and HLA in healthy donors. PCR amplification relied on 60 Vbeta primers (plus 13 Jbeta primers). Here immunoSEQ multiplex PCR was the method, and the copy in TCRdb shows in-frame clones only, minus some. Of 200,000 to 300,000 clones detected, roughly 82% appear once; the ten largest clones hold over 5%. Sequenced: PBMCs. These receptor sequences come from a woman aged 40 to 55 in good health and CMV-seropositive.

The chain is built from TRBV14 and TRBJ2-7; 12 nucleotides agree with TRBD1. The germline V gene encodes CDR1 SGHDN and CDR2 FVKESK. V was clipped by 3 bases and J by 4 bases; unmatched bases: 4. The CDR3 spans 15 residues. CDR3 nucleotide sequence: TGTGCCAGCAGCCATCCGGGACAGGGGGCTTACGAGCAGTACTTC. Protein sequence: CASSHPGQGAYEQYF.

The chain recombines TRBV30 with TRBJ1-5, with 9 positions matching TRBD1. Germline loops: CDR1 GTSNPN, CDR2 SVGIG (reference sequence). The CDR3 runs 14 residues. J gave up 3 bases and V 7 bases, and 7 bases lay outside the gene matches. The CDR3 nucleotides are TGTGCCTACTCTACAGGGGGCCTCAATCAGCCCCAGCATTTT. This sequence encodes CAYSTGGLNQPQHF.

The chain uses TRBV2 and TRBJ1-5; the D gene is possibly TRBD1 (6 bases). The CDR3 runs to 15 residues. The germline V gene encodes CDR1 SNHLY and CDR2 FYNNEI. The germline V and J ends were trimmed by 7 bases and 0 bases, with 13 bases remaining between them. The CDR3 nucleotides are TGTGCCAGCACCCTGGACAGTTATAGCAATCAGCCCCAGCATTTT. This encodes CASTLDSYSNQPQHF.

The CDR3 DNA reads as TGTGCCATCAGTGAGCCTCAGGGAAGCACAGATACGCAGTATTTT. As protein: CAISEPQGSTDTQYF. The chain combines TRBV10-3 with TRBJ2-3; the D gene is possibly TRBD1 (5 bases). V was cut by 2 bases and J by 0 bases, with 9 bases left in between. This CDR3 is 15 amino acids long. Germline V lookup: CDR1 ENHRY, CDR2 SYGVKD.

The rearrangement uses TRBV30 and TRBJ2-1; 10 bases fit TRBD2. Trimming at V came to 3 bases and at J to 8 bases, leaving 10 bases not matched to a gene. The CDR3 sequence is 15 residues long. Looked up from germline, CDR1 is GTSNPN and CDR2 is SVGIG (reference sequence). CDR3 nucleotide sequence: TGTGCCTGGAGGGCGGCTAGCGGGAGAAACTATGAGCAGTTCTTC. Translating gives CAWRAASGRNYEQFF.

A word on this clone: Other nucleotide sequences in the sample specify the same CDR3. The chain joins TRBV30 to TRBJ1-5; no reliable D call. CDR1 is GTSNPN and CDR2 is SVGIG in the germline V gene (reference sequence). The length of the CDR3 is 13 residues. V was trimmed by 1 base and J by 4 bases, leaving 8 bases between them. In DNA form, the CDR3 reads TGTGCCTGGAGTGGTGGACTAAATCAGCCCCAGCATTTT. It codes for CAWSGGLNQPQHF.

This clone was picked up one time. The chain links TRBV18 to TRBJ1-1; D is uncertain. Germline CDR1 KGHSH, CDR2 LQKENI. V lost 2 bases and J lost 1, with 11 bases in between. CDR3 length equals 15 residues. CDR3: CASSPSGSSNTEAFF. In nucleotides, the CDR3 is TGTGCCAGCTCACCAAGCGGGTCTTCGAACACTGAAGCTTTCTTT.

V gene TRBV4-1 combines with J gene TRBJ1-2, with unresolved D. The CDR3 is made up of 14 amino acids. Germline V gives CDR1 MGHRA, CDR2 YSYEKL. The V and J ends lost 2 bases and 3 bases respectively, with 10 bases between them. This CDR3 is CASSQRLGDYGYTF. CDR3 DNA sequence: TGCGCCAGCAGCCAACGGCTCGGAGACTATGGCTACACCTTC.

DNA for the CDR3: TGTGCCAGCAGCGCAGGGGGTGACACCGGGGAGCTGTTTTTT. Translation gives CASSAGGDTGELFF. The chain employs TRBV6-5 and TRBJ2-2, with 7 bases fitting TRBD1. The ends lost 6 bases at V and 3 bases at J; junction bases unmatched: 4. The CDR3 spans 14 residues. Looked up from germline, CDR1 is MNHEY and CDR2 is SVGAGI.

DNA for the CDR3: TGTGCCAGTAAAGCGGGGGGGCCTTCCGGGGAGCTGTTTTTT. Its protein product is CASKAGGPSGELFF. This chain uses TRBV19 with TRBJ2-2; 10 bases are a match to TRBD2. In germline, CDR1 is LNHDA, CDR2 SQIVND (reference sequence). The CDR3 covers 14 residues. The J segment lost 6 bases and the V segment lost 7 bases, leaving 5 bases of the junction unmatched.